Listed here is a single T cell receptor beta chain. Its antigen target is currently unknown. The germline gene is not matched at one end of the junction; a read error may be the cause. This sample is drawn from a study of shared clonotypes between healthy human individuals (dated by TCRdb to 2018 to 2021). About the study as a whole: Two women and a few men aged 18 to 49 years were included in the cohort. Per donor, three plates each were used for CD4 naive and CD4 memory, two for CD8 naive, and one for CD8 memory. The study deeply sequenced blood TCR repertoires of five healthy adults to estimate repertoire size and the extent of clonotype sharing between individuals. To increase sequencing depth and limit assay-specific biases, TCR repertoire library preparation and sequencing were carried out by different laboratories using diverse techniques. Between about 0.8 and 9 billion PBMCs per donor were obtained by leukapheresis. What the work shows at the level of the full study, not this receptor alone: Clonotypes shared by all four sorted-subset donors showed higher generation probabilities than non-shared clonotypes. Pairwise subsampling led to the expectation that sequencing depth would affect the degree of clonotype sharing among donors. The small number of donors limited the genetic and exposure-history diversity represented. Even with the large sequencing depth, rarefaction of the sorted-subset datasets indicated that sequencing was incomplete. Estimated clonotype richness was generally larger for naive than for memory subsets. Only blood was sampled, and tissue TCR repertoires likely differ from those in blood. Across several donors, 4.5% to 6.5% of naive CD4, 3% to 4% of naive CD8, roughly 2.2% of memory CD4, and about 0.4% of memory CD8 clonotypes were shared.

The donors were healthy, HIV-negative adults with no recently reported acute infections or vaccinations. Every donor was a Caucasian adult residing in Nashville, Tennessee, USA. Magnetic negative selection was used to enrich CD4+ T cells, after which naive cells were positively selected on CD45RA and the negative fraction became the memory subset. Blood was collected by leukapheresis, and PBMCs were isolated by Ficoll-Histopaque density gradient centrifugation and then cryopreserved in liquid nitrogen vapor phase. Analytical flow cytometry was used to check the purity and quantity of each magnetically sorted T cell population. Genomic DNA was isolated from each sorted fraction and quantified by UV absorbance on a Nanodrop 2000c. The CDR3, cysteine through phenylalanine, is 15 amino acids long. This entry keeps only the CDR3 DNA: 45 bases, framed from base 1. From a lookup of the germline V gene, CDR1 and CDR2 are SGHRS and YFSETQ.

Using the deep immunoSEQ assay, TCR CDR3 regions were amplified from genomic DNA by multiplex PCR. Extracted genomic DNA from each cell subset was spread evenly across all wells of several immunoSEQ 96-well plates, with each plate serving as a replicate. Each replicate PCR for sorted subsets received about 220 ng genomic DNA, equal to roughly 30,000 T cell genomes. The purified libraries were quantified using a Qubit 3.0 fluorometer, sized with a Bioanalyzer 2100, and then quantified again using the KAPA Library Quantification kit. A separate single-read 150-cycle Illumina NextSeq 550 flow cell was used to sequence each immunoSEQ 96-well plate. Per the original workflow: Because the immunoSEQ output included only junctional sequences and no quality scores, the filtering could not be the same as the filtering used for full-length reads. Sequences were annotated with PyIR, a Python wrapper for IgBLAST v1.9, using IMGT germline references to assign V/J genes and CDR3. Reads were removed for weak V/J assignments (E-value above 1e-6), missing CDR3, stop codons, out-of-frame junctions, or ambiguous translated residues. A V3J clonotype was defined by an identical inferred V gene, J gene, and CDR3 amino acid sequence. Percentage overlap between repertoires was computed as shared unique clonotypes divided by the size of the smaller repertoire. Repertoire richness was assessed with RTK rarefaction, the Chao1 estimator, and Recon v2.1 estimates of unobserved clonotypes. OLGA was used to compute generation probabilities for all TCRbeta clonotypes that the gDNA method yielded from a few donors. TCRdb obtained this table from immuneACCESS and retained in-frame rearrangements with V and J assigned. These tables miss some clones; where compared with another copy, unresolved V genes account for less than half of the shortfall, and the remainder is unexplained. V and J calls and clone size are as listed in that table; D and trimming were resolved from the DNA. A total of roughly 2.4 million clones appear in this sample, nearly 97% of them only once. Together, the top ten hold more than 0.1% of the sample.

This TCR was recovered from a man aged 18 to 35 in good health. The source material was naive CD4+ T cells sorted from blood. What this sample's cell subset or site label stands for: CD45RA+ positively selected. The chain was built from TRBV5-1 and TRBJ2-2; 8 central nucleotides agree with TRBD1. The CDR3 loop reads CASSLGQGNIGELFF. The nucleotide sequence is TGCGCCAGCAGCTTGGGACAGGGGAACATCGGGGAGCTGTTTTTT.